A selection of T cell receptor beta chains follows, all from one sample in a study of T cell repertoires in cytomegalovirus infection. In TCRdb, the reads were re-called with MiXCR into one record per CDR3 protein. In the table there are under 850,000 distinct CDR3 sequences, about 40% of which are singletons. Sequenced material: PBMCs. Receptor source: a human donor in good health (CMV status not recorded). Some clones in this sample may be carry-over from other donors' samples. CDR3s include the opening cysteine and the closing phenylalanine or tryptophan. D genes are given only for firm matches. The listing skips clone size in some rows; elsewhere it reads once, few, many or a size class.

TRBV12-3/TRBV12-4	-	few	TRBJ1-3	TGTGCCAGCAGAATCTCCGGGACAAGAAGGGCTGGAAACACCATATATTTT	CASRISGTRRAGNTIYF
TRBV20-1	-	once	TRBJ2-7	TGCAGTGCTAGAGCCGGGGAGCAGTACTTC	CSARAGEQYF
TRBV19	-	-	TRBJ2-5	TGTGCCAGTGGTAGCGATCGGGGAGAGACCCAGTACTTC	CASGSDRGETQYF
TRBV15	-	few	TRBJ2-2	TGTGCCACCAGCCCCCAAACGAACACCGGGGAGCTGTTTTTT	CATSPQTNTGELFF
TRBV11-2	-	-	TRBJ2-5	TGTGCCAGCAGCGTTTACCCGGACCTCAAAGAGACCCAGTACTTC	CASSVYPDLKETQYF
TRBV24-1	TRBD2	few	TRBJ2-1	TGTGCCACCAGTGATCCGACCACTAGCGCAACCTACAATGAGCAGTTCTTC	CATSDPTTSATYNEQFF
TRBV7-9	TRBD1	-	TRBJ1-2	TGTGCCAGCAGGGCAGGGGGGGACTATGGCTACACCTTC	CASRAGGDYGYTF
TRBV7-6	TRBD1	few	TRBJ2-7	TGTGCCAGCAGCTTAGGACAGGGATACAGCGAGCAGTACTTC	CASSLGQGYSEQYF
TRBV7-8	-	-	TRBJ2-7	TGTGTCAGCAGCCCACCAAGCAGGGGAGGCGCCTACGAGCAGTACTTC	CVSSPPSRGGAYEQYF
TRBV25-1	TRBD1	-	TRBJ1-6	TGTGCCAGCAGTGAGACAGGGAATAATTCACCCCTCCACTTT	CASSETGNNSPLHF
TRBV11-2	-	-	TRBJ2-5	TGTGCCAGCAGCTTAGAGGTAGCGAGCTCAGAGACCCAGTACTTC	CASSLEVASSETQYF
TRBV7-2	-	many	TRBJ1-2	TGTGCCAGCAGCTTACACGCGGGGTATGGCTACACCTTC	CASSLHAGYGYTF
TRBV7-6	-	-	TRBJ1-1	TGTGCCAGCAGCTCCCGCTCTGGGACAACTGAAGCTTTCTTT	CASSSRSGTTEAFF
TRBV28	TRBD1	once	TRBJ1-2	TGTGCCAGCAGTTTGAATAGGGATCACAGGAGGGGGCGTGGCTATGGCTACACCTTC	CASSLNRDHRRGRGYGYTF
TRBV25-1	TRBD1	-	TRBJ1-3	TGTGCCAGCAGTCCGACAGGGGCGGGTGGAAACACCATATATTTT	CASSPTGAGGNTIYF
TRBV20-1	TRBD1	-	TRBJ1-2	TGCAGTGCTAGAGATTCCACAGGGGAAACGGGCTACACCTTC	CSARDSTGETGYTF
TRBV20-1	TRBD1	few	TRBJ1-5	TGCAGTGCTAGAGGTGAAACAGGGGATCAGCCCCAGCATTTT	CSARGETGDQPQHF
TRBV12-3/TRBV12-4	TRBD1	few	TRBJ2-1	TGTGCCAGCAATTTGAGGGACAGGGGGCTAAGCTCCTACAATGAGCAGTTCTTC	CASNLRDRGLSSYNEQFF
TRBV6-1	TRBD1	-	TRBJ1-5	TGTGCCAGCAGTGAAAGAACAGGGGGTTCCCCCCAATTCCAGCCCCAGCATTTT	CASSERTGGSPQFQPQHF
TRBV27	TRBD2	-	TRBJ2-1	TGTGCCAGCAGCCCCATTGGTGGCGGGAGGGCCAATGAGCAGTTCTTC	CASSPIGGGRANEQFF
TRBV7-6	-	few	TRBJ2-5	TGTGCCAGCAGCTCAACTCTTTGGGTGGAGACCCAGTACTTC	CASSSTLWVETQYF